This is a list of T cell receptor beta chains from one sample in a study of T-cell memory formation after mild COVID-19. TCRdb used MiXCR to reprocess the 5' RACE reads, holding one entry per CDR3 protein. The sample has approximately 110,000 distinct CDR3 sequences; approximately 22% are singletons. Material: PBMCs or a T cell subset sorted from them (not recorded which). These receptors all stem from a man younger than 35 who had mild COVID-19 (a few samples of this study predate the infection). Cell type and time point are not known. CDR3s include the opening cysteine and the closing phenylalanine or tryptophan. Fields, in order: J gene, V gene, CDR3 length, clone size, D gene, CDR3 protein, CDR3 DNA. A D gene is named only where the DNA matches it firmly. A row's size may be missing; if present it is once, few, many or a size class.

TRBJ2-7	TRBV4-1	13	few	TRBD2	CASSPGLVWEQYF	TGCGCCAGCAGCCCCGGACTAGTGTGGGAGCAGTACTTC
TRBJ1-1	TRBV7-6	13	-	-	CASSRGPNTEAFF	TGTGCCAGCAGCCGGGGACCGAACACTGAAGCTTTCTTT
TRBJ2-1	TRBV7-9	14	-	-	CASSLDGGPVEQFF	TGTGCCAGCAGCTTAGACGGGGGGCCGGTTGAGCAGTTCTTC
TRBJ2-5	TRBV7-9	17	-	-	CASSLAWDRRAQETQYF	TGTGCCAGCAGCTTAGCTTGGGACCGAAGGGCACAAGAGACCCAGTACTTC
TRBJ2-4	TRBV10-2	13	-	-	CASSVGQLNIQYF	TGCGCCAGCAGCGTAGGACAACTTAACATTCAGTACTTC
TRBJ1-5	TRBV15	13	-	-	CATSRGDYQPQHF	TGTGCCACCAGCAGAGGCGACTATCAGCCCCAGCATTTT
TRBJ2-7	TRBV30	12	few	-	CACDRYSGEQYF	TGTGCCTGCGACCGCTATAGCGGCGAGCAGTACTTC
TRBJ1-1	TRBV4-1	14	few	-	CASRRGGGDTEAFF	TGCGCCAGCCGCCGGGGGGGTGGTGACACTGAAGCTTTCTTT
TRBJ1-1	TRBV6-5	13	-	TRBD1	CASSSGGRTEAFF	TGTGCCAGCAGTTCAGGGGGCCGCACTGAAGCTTTCTTT
TRBJ2-1	TRBV14	15	few	-	CASSLRTGKYNEQFF	TGTGCCAGCAGCCTACGGACCGGGAAATACAATGAGCAGTTCTTC
TRBJ2-7	TRBV28	16	few	-	CASSSRPPTSSYEQYF	TGTGCCAGCAGTTCCCGCCCCCCGACATCGTCCTACGAGCAGTACTTC
TRBJ1-1	TRBV20-1	13	-	-	CSARGGRNTEAFF	TGCAGTGCTAGGGGGGGGCGAAACACTGAAGCTTTCTTT
TRBJ2-2	TRBV7-9	16	few	-	CASSLLAGTNTGELFF	TGTGCCAGCAGCTTACTGGCAGGGACTAACACCGGGGAGCTGTTTTTT
TRBJ2-2	TRBV7-9	15	few	-	CASSLLQENTGELFF	TGTGCCAGCAGCTTATTACAGGAGAACACCGGGGAGCTGTTTTTT
TRBJ2-3	TRBV27	15	-	-	CASSSRYRSTDTQYF	TGTGCCAGCAGTTCAAGATACAGGAGCACAGATACGCAGTATTTT
TRBJ2-2	TRBV5-1	15	-	-	CASSLEAGLDGELFF	TGCGCCAGCAGCTTGGAGGCAGGGTTGGACGGGGAGCTGTTTTTT
TRBJ1-2	TRBV5-6	14	-	-	CATKGRETNYGYTF	TGTGCCACCAAAGGGAGGGAAACGAACTATGGCTACACCTTC